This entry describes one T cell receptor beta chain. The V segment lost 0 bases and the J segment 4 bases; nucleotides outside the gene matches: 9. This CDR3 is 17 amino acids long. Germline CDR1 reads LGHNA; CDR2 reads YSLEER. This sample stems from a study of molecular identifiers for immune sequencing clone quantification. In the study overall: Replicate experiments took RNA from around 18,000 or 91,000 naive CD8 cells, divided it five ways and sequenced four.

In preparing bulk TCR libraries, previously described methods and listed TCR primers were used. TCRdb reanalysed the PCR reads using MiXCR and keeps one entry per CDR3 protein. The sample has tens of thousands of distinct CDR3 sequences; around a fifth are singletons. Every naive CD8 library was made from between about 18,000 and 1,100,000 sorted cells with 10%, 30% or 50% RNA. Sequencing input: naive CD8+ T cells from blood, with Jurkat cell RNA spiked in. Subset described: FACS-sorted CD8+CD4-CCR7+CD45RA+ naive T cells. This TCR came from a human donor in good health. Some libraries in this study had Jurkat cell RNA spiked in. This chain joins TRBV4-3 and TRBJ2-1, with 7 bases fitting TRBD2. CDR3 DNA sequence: TGCGCCAGCAGCCAAGATAAATCAACGGGGGGATACAATGAGCAGTTCTTC. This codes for CASSQDKSTGGYNEQFF.